These 8 T cell receptor beta chains originate from one sample sequenced in a study of memory CD4+ T cells and cytomegalovirus serostatus. Data came from immunoSEQ multiplex PCR; TCRdb stores just in-frame clones and leaves some out. In the table there are some 29,000 clones, roughly 80% of which are singletons. The sort gate was single viable CD3+CD4+CD8-CD45RO+ cells for memory CD4+ T cells. Sequenced material: memory CD4+ T cells from blood. The source is an adult in good health and CMV-seronegative. Some clones in this sample may be carry-over from other donors' samples.

This chain links TRBV7-2 with TRBJ1-2; D is possibly TRBD1 (5 bases). With 1 base removed from V and 10 bases from J, the gap between germline ends came to 16 bases. The CDR3 contains 14 residues. The germline CDR1 and CDR2 sequences are SGHTA and FQGNSA. The CDR3 sequence: CASSLGGPSGDYTF. In DNA, the CDR3 is TGTGCCAGCAGCTTAGGGGGCCCGTCTGGCGACTACACCTTC.

This clone was recorded a few times. The chain couples TRBV19 to TRBJ1-1, with D unclear. Trimming removed 3 bases from V and 4 bases from J, with 9 bases in between. Germline V gene data show CDR1 as LNHDA and CDR2 as SQIVND (reference sequence). The CDR3 length is 13 residues. CDR3 loop: CASSIQGSTEAFF. The CDR3 coding sequence is TGTGCCAGTAGTATTCAAGGGAGCACTGAAGCTTTCTTT. Using reference TRBV19 and TRBJ1-1 for the parts outside the CDR3, the full variable domain is DGGITQSPKYLFRKEGQNVTLSCEQNLNHDAMYWYRQDPGQGLRLIYYSQIVNDFQKGDIAEGYSVSREKKESFPLTVTSAQKNPTAFYLCASSIQGSTEAFFGQGTRLTVV.

This chain connects TRBV10-2 to TRBJ2-2; maybe TRBD2 (6 bases). This CDR3 contains 16 residues. V was cut by 7 bases and J by 0 bases, with 15 bases left in between. The V gene's germline CDR1 is WSHSY and CDR2 SAAADI. CDR3 loop: CASTHAGGANTGELFF. The CDR3, as DNA: TGCGCCAGCACCCACGCAGGCGGGGCGAACACCGGGGAGCTGTTTTTT.

The chain carries TRBV21-1 and TRBJ1-5; the table's D gene call, TRBD1, was not cross checked with the DNA. TRBV21-1 is a pseudogene locus. The CDR3 sequence is 15 residues long. The chain's CDR3 is CASSKGDRVIQPQHF. In DNA form, the CDR3 reads TGTGCCAGCAGCAAAGGGGACAGGGTAATTCAGCCCCAGCATTTT.

J is TRBJ1-3 and V is TRBV5-1; D unresolved. In germline, CDR1 is SGHRS, CDR2 YFSETQ. Trimming left V 4 bases short and J 0 bases short, with 5 bases between. The CDR3 runs 13 residues. This CDR3 is CASSPDSGNTIYF. The CDR3 coding sequence is TGCGCCAGCAGCCCCGACTCTGGAAACACCATATATTTT.

V and J are TRBV19 and TRBJ2-7, with TRBD1 as a possible D gene (6 bases). Germline V lookup: CDR1 LNHDA, CDR2 SQIVND (reference sequence). V was clipped by 2 bases and J by 2 bases, with 10 bases between them. The CDR3 contains 14 residues. The DNA for the CDR3 is TGTGCCAGTAGTATATATGCAGGGGCCTACGAGCAGTACTTC. Residues: CASSIYAGAYEQYF.

The CDR3: CASTRRDFAYNEQFF. The CDR3 nucleotides read TGTGCCAGCACCCGACGGGACTTCGCCTACAATGAGCAGTTCTTC. The chain recombines TRBV27 with TRBJ2-1; possibly TRBD2 for D (6 bases). Trimming took off 7 bases at V and 2 bases at J, with 15 bases between the two ends. The CDR3 is 15 amino acids. CDR1 and CDR2 from the germline V gene are MNHEY and SMNVEV (reference sequence).

This chain uses TRBV28 with TRBJ1-4, with no clear D. This CDR3 region has 14 residues. Germline lookup yields CDR1 MDHEN and CDR2 SYDVKM. V gave up 4 bases and J gave up 8 bases, with 14 bases separating them. CDR3 residues: CASSYPGSKEKLFF. The DNA for the CDR3 is TGTGCCAGCAGTTATCCGGGATCGAAAGAAAAACTGTTTTTT.